This T cell receptor (beta chain) was sequenced for a study of OX40 agonist ivuxolimab in advanced cancers. Sequencing used immunoSEQ multiplex PCR; TCRdb keeps in-frame clones, though not all of them. The repertoire includes approximately 20,000 clones, 77% of them detected once, and about 15% sits in the top ten. V dropped 0 bases and J dropped 5 bases, with 7 bases sitting between them. The germline V gene encodes CDR1 SGDLS and CDR2 YYNGEE. The CDR3 contains 13 residues. Patients had blood sampled at baseline and again on cycle 4 day 1 and cycle 7 day 1. The sequence derives from an adult with an advanced solid tumor such as melanoma, head and neck, liver or kidney cancer. Sequenced here: CD4+ or CD8+ T cells sorted from blood, sampled in a trial of the OX40 agonist ivuxolimab. The gene calls are TRBV9 and TRBJ2-3; TRBD2 is a possible D gene (5 bases). CDR3 amino acids: CASSVGGIDTQYF. The CDR3 nucleotides read TGTGCCAGCAGCGTAGGAGGGATAGATACGCAGTATTTT.